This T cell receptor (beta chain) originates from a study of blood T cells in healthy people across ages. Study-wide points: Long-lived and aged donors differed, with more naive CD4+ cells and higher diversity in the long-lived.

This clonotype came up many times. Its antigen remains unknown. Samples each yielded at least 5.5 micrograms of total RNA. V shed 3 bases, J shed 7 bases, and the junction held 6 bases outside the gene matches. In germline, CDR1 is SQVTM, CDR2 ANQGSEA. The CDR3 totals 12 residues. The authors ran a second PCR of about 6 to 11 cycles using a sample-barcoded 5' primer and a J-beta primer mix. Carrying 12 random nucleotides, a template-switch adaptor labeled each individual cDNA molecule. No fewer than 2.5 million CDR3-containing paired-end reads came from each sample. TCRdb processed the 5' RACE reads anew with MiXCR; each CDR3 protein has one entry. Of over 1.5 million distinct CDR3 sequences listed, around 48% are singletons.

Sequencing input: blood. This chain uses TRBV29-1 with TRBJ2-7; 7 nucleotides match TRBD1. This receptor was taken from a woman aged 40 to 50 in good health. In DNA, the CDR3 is TGCAGCGTTGACCAACAGGGGCGGGAGCAGTACTTC. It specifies CSVDQQGREQYF.